The clone carrying this T cell receptor (beta chain) was recorded once. The antigen is not known. This sample is drawn from a study of chemoradiotherapy in HPV16-positive cancers. General observations from the study: In HPV16-positive patients, HPV-responsive T-cell expansion tracked better recurrence-free survival.

This CDR3 contains 16 residues. Per germline, CDR1 SGDLS and CDR2 YYNGEE. Trimming pared 0 bases from V and 2 bases from J, leaving 11 bases between. Profiled with immunoSEQ multiplex PCR; TCRdb holds only in-frame clones, not every one. The sample has approximately 12,000 clones, 77% seen once. This receptor was taken from a human donor with HPV-associated anogenital cancer. This sample was gathered from a patient who underwent chemoradiotherapy. V is TRBV9 and J is TRBJ1-4; D might be TRBD1 (5 bases). DNA of the CDR3: TGTGCCAGCAGCGTAGGGGGGGTCGGGACTAATGAAAAACTGTTTTTT. This sequence encodes CASSVGGVGTNEKLFF.